This TCR beta chain stems from a study of regulatory T cells in long-lasting Graves disease. TCR beta libraries were built with iRepertoire HTBI primers and Arm-PCR of CDR3 regions. In TCRdb, the multiplex PCR reads were re-called with MiXCR into one record per CDR3 protein. The table records 420,000 or so distinct CDR3 sequences, about 15% of them present only once. The V gene end was trimmed by 3 bases and the J gene end by 0 bases; junction bases not matched to a gene: 11. Looked up from germline, CDR1 is MDHEN and CDR2 is SYDVKM. The CDR3 is 18 residues long. Time point described: newly diagnosed GD, antithyroid drugs for less than 3 months. The TCR library was made from RNA that had been extracted from PBMCs in TRIzol. These records were also assigned to another study, of T cells in Graves' hyperthyroidism and ophthalmopathy.

The chain employs TRBV28 and TRBJ1-1, with 9 positions matching TRBD1. The sequence derives from a woman aged 18-29 years with Graves disease. Sequenced here: peripheral blood mononuclear cells (PBMCs), sampled at new diagnosis, from a patient treated with antithyroid drugs. The CDR3 DNA reads as TGTGCCAGCAGTTTCCGGTCAACAGGGGGCTACATGAACACTGAAGCTTTCTTT. This codes for CASSFRSTGGYMNTEAFF.